This record covers a single T cell receptor (beta chain). Germline CDR1 and CDR2: SGHTA and FQGTGA. CDR3 size: 14 residues. V was pared by 0 bases and J by 5 bases, with 9 bases between. The table came from immunoSEQ multiplex PCR; TCRdb's copy has only in-frame clones and leaves some out. The table shows tens of thousands of clones, with approximately 83% occurring only once. The data were obtained in a study of T cell responses to AZD1222 COVID-19 vaccine. The TCR originated in an adult who received the AZD1222 COVID-19 vaccine. V usage is TRBV7-3 and J usage is TRBJ2-3; D is unclear. Sequenced here: peripheral blood, sampled 28 days after the second AZD1222 dose. The CDR3 is CASSLTRTEDTQYF. As DNA, the CDR3 is TGTGCCAGCAGCTTAACGAGGACGGAAGATACGCAGTATTTT.